This entry features one T cell receptor beta chain sequence. Its antigen remains unidentified. No quality values exist for individual bases; no much larger clone is one base distant. Receptors were amplified or captured by the immunoSEQ multiplex PCR assay. For the multiplex PCR, a mixture combining 60 forward primers for TCR Vbeta segments and 13 reverse primers for TCR Jbeta segments was used. The CDR3 region of rearranged TCR beta genes was amplified from genomic DNA by a multiplex PCR assay. Amplified TCR beta libraries were sequenced as 87-base-pair reads on the Illumina HiSeq System. Concerning the study's data processing: In a later analysis, 70 million to 95 million unique TCR beta chains were counted across the 666 repertoires, and roughly 10 million of these chains were shared by at least two donors. Raw reads were error-corrected and collapsed into unique sequences with a nearest-neighbor algorithm that merged closely related sequences to remove PCR and sequencing errors. Alignment of CDR3 sequences to IMGT reference sequences was used to assign V, D and J gene segments. For a sequence to be retained, a match of at least six nucleotides to both a V gene segment and a J gene segment was required. Rearrangements were called productive when the CDR3 lacked stop codons and stayed in frame with V and J; all others were non-productive. CDR3 was defined according to IMGT convention as the region running from the second conserved V-encoded cysteine to the conserved J-encoded phenylalanine. The earlier analysis of about 560 of the donors excluded any sequence lacking an unambiguous match to a single V gene segment. In an earlier analysis of several hundred of the donors, V segments were called functional above 56.7% productive rearrangements and were called segregating when the between-donor standard deviation exceeded 5%. A statistical classification framework was built for diagnosing cytomegalovirus status from the catalog of TCR beta chain sequences. In a later analysis, V and J genes were assigned by comparing TCR nucleotide sequences against IMGT/GENE-DB human TR gene sequences. Using the TCRdist pipeline, a later analysis assigned CDR3 sequences along with most-parsimonious VDJ recombination scenarios. A later analysis defined each TCR beta chain by its CDR3 amino acid sequence plus V-gene family, and excluded reads lacking a unique V-gene family. To address suspected cross-contamination and a sequencing artifact, a later analysis removed a few hundred highly shared, low-generation-probability nucleotide sequences. For each public chain, a later analysis derived a clonal expansion index from normalized ranks of inferred template counts within each repertoire. In a later analysis, generation probabilities were computed using a VDJ recombination model fitted to out-of-frame rearrangements, and the results were checked against IGoR. Hypergeometric tests were used in a later analysis to score TCR-TCR, TCR-HLA and TCR-CMV co-occurrence, with a repertoire-size bias correction applied to the TCR pairs. To estimate false discovery rates, a later analysis permuted the HLA or CMV assignments 20 times. In a later analysis, co-occurring TCRs were grouped using DBSCAN, with TCRdist sequence similarity added in when clustering inside HLA-allele-positive subsets. Co-occurrence clustering excluded repertoires with fewer than 30,000 or more than 120,000 public chains, plus five with anomalous nucleotide sharing. The table comes from immuneACCESS by way of TCRdb, which keeps in-frame sequences with V and J called. Part of the clones is missing from these tables; in studies checked, under half for an unresolved V gene and the rest for unknown reasons. Clone size and V and J calls were adopted from that table, with D and trimming inferred from the DNA. The sample records fewer than 150,000 clones, approximately 80% of which are singletons. In total, the top ten clones hold about 6.6% of the sample.

These data belong to a study of cytomegalovirus exposure and HLA in healthy donors (dated by TCRdb to about 2017). Background for the entire study: An earlier analysis of several hundred of the donors reported approximately 300 Gb of sequence data and 95 million to 140 million unique TCR beta sequences obtained from roughly 180 million T cells. A few DR-DQ haplotypes were handled as single units for association and clustering because linkage in the cohort was strong. All discovery cohort repertoires had been generated on a single sequencing platform. Among roughly 400 genotyped donors of the cohort, an average of about 240,000 unique TCR beta nucleotide sequences was sequenced per donor, of which about 19% were non-productive. A later analysis re-analyzed previously published TCR beta repertoires from roughly 600 donors and added high-resolution HLA genotyping to study TCR occurrence patterns. An earlier analysis of 587 of the donors applied high-throughput TCR beta sequencing to assess whether each TCR beta V gene segment acted as functional or pseudogenic. To predict cytomegalovirus infection status, the study brought together high-throughput TCR immunosequencing, statistical association of individual TCRs with disease status, and machine learning. The study aimed to test whether signatures of past pathogen exposure could be identified by cataloging public T cell receptors. Both class I and class II loci were covered by HLA typing, at four-digit resolution. The study used immunosequencing to profile the T cell repertoires of several hundred subjects and linked those repertoires to cytomegalovirus serostatus. Donor age, sex, ethnicity and CMV serostatus were compiled alongside the repertoire data. The number of typed donors differed by locus: about 620-640 for A, B, C, DRB1 and DQB1; 522 for DQA1; approximately 600 for DPA1; and some 450 for DPB1. Along with the roughly 700-subject first cohort, a separate validation cohort of over a hundred different subjects was used. Rather than drawing on any new phenotypic data, the later analysis identified candidate immune exposures from TCR beta sequences and the way those sequences occurred across donors. About 280 gigabases of sequencing data and approximately 84 million unique TCR sequences were included in an early release covering roughly 600 HLA-typed donors. Genome-wide SNP genotypes for about 65% of the roughly 700 donors were used in a later genetic analysis, which treated that subset as a discovery cohort. Of the 300 to 400 genotyped donors, 65% to 90% fell in the genetic ancestry cluster associated with self-reported Caucasian donors.

Overall study outcomes, separate from this receptor: In a later analysis, the rate of TCR association differed among HLA loci, with DRB1 alleles having the most associated TCRs and HLA-C alleles having the fewest. In this cohort, only TCR beta chains were sequenced, and detectable features were limited by the absence of alpha or paired-chain data. In a later genetic analysis, a missense DCLRE1C variant was associated with V-gene and J-gene trimming of TCR beta chains, and the association was replicated in an independent cohort. The study listed 164 TCR beta chains as associated with cytomegalovirus. In a later analysis, over 15,000 TCR beta sequences were associated with specific HLA alleles at a false discovery rate of 0.05. Because counts were too low, approximately 18 rarely observed V segments, including chromosome 9 orphons, were excluded from the earlier analysis of roughly 580 of the donors. Most CMV-associated TCR beta chains appeared to be HLA-restricted in a later analysis, and the HLA associations seemed to be driven largely by CMV exposure. When HLA alleles, especially DR and DQ, strongly co-occurred, TCR associations were difficult to assign to individual alleles. Correlated functional status among segregating V segments might be attributable to linkage disequilibrium, but an unknown experimental factor could not be ruled out. Compared with the 666-donor mean, donors in an Asian-associated ancestry cluster had fewer N-insertions in productive TCRs, according to a later genetic analysis. Broadly in line with IMGT annotations, most TCR beta V segments showed up in productive rearrangements about 87% or about 30% of the time in an earlier analysis of 450 to 600 of the donors. The authors suggested that the approach could potentially be extended to other disease states and immunological phenotypes. Most TCR sequences were seen in very few donors, while some public TCRs were found in many individuals. HLA typing was unavailable for some donors at each locus, so association tests used only the typed subset. Presence/absence analyses assumed roughly uniform sequencing depth across donors, an assumption that may not hold. The 87-base-pair reads could not distinguish some IMGT-functional V segments, including TRBV6-2 and TRBV6-3, so those segments were excluded. A further reported finding was that TCR beta sequences accurately predicted the HLA-A and HLA-B alleles for most subjects in the first cohort. The sequencing pipeline was judged likely to have produced a cluster of highly shared sequence variants as a technical artifact. Several of the top co-occurrence clusters appeared to be linked to parvovirus B19, influenza, CMV and Epstein-Barr virus, according to a later analysis. In a later analysis, HLA-associated TCR beta chains showed more clonal expansion and lower generation probabilities than non-associated chains that were equally common. For the cohort, immune exposure information was limited to CMV serostatus. The classifier was reported to diagnose cytomegalovirus status with high specificity and sensitivity in both the original cohort and the validation cohort. In vitro tests confirmed that a few of the cytomegalovirus-associated TCR beta chains recognize cytomegalovirus antigens.

The cohort consisted of more than 650 healthy bone marrow donors. At the time of sampling, every cohort member was nominally healthy, though immune exposures that went unrecorded were likely present. The donor was CMV seropositive and belonged to the group of 250 to 300 seropositive cohort members. Each donor provided a peripheral blood sample, and peripheral blood mononuclear cells were used for TCR beta sequencing. Genomic DNA was extracted from the blood cell samples with the Qiagen DNeasy Blood Extraction Kit. The germline V gene yields MGHRA for CDR1 and YSYEKL for CDR2. Reading from cysteine to phenylalanine, the CDR3 counts 14 amino acids. Only CDR3 DNA is held: 42 bases, read in frame from base 1. V sheds 1 base and J sheds 6 bases, leaving 12 bases between their ends.

The TCR originated in a woman in her thirties or forties in good health and CMV-seropositive. Source material: PBMCs. The rearrangement combines TRBV4-1 with TRBJ1-2; no D segment can be confidently identified. The CDR3 protein: CASSQVGGSHGYTF. The DNA is as follows: TGCGCCAGCAGCCAAGTAGGCGGATCTCATGGCTACACCTTC.